This T cell receptor beta chain comes out of a study of Graves' ophthalmopathy and Graves' hyperthyroidism. RNA transcripts served as template for amplifying TCR beta CDR3 sequences. The first-round RT-PCR employed HTBI primers together with the Qiagen OneStep RT-PCR kit. A multiplex PCR was then performed as the second round. MiXCR was run by TCRdb on the multiplex PCR reads, yielding one entry per CDR3 protein. Of about 340,000 distinct CDR3 sequences listed, under 20% are singletons. The CDR3 is 13 amino acids. Per the germline V gene, CDR1 is SNHLY and CDR2 is FYNNEI. The junction had 2 bases not matched to a gene; V was cut back by 6 bases and J by 1 base. This clonotype came up many times.

This TCR came from an adult man with Graves' ophthalmopathy. Material: peripheral blood. The chain combines TRBV2 with TRBJ1-2, with TRBD1 identical over 7 bases. CDR3 residues: CASRGDSNYGYTF. In DNA, the CDR3 is TGTGCCAGCAGGGGGGACAGTAACTATGGCTACACCTTC.